The clone carrying this T cell receptor beta chain was counted only a few times. The target antigen is unknown. Unmatched junction bases numbered 0, after V lost 11 bases and J lost 6 bases. Germline V lookup: CDR1 SEHNR, CDR2 FQNEAQ (reference sequence). This CDR3 is built from 12 residues. TCRdb passed the RT-PCR reads through MiXCR, listing each CDR3 protein once. This table holds roughly 700,000 distinct CDR3 sequences, approximately 14% found once. The data were obtained in a study of response to subunit inactivated influenza vaccine. Study observations and caveats: It was the authors' suggestion that each seasonal influenza vaccination recruits few new T cells.

This TCR derives from a man aged 50 to 60 who received an inactivated influenza vaccine. The chain couples TRBV7-9 to TRBJ2-2, with 13 bases lining up with TRBD2. This specimen consisted of PBMCs from blood, obtained about 12 days after vaccination. The CDR3, as DNA: TGTGCCGGGACTAGCGGGGCCGGGGAGCTGTTTTTT. It translates to CAGTSGAGELFF.